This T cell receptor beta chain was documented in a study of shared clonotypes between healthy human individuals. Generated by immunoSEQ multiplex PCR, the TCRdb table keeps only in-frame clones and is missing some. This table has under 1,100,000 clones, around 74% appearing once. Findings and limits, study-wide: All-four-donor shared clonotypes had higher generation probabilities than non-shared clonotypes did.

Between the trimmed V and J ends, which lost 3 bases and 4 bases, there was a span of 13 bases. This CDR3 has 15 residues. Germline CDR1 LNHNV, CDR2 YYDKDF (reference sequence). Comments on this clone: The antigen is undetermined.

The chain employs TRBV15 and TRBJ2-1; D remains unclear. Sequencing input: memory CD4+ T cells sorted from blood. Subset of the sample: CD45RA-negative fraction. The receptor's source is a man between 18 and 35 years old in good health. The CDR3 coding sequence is TGTGCCACCAGCAGGGACCCAGGCGAGTACAATGAGCAGTTCTTC. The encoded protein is CATSRDPGEYNEQFF.